This is a list of T cell receptor beta chains from one sample in a study of multiple sclerosis patients with progressive multifocal leukoencephalopathy. Here immunoSEQ multiplex PCR was the method, and the copy in TCRdb shows in-frame clones only, minus some. The sample yields more than 25,000 clones, more than 75% seen once. Sequencing was performed on PBMCs. The receptors come from a human donor with multiple sclerosis. Both conserved end residues are trimmed from each CDR3. Fields, in order: CDR3 protein, V gene.

CDR3 protein: ASSFRGLNTEAF
V gene: TRBV5-1

CDR3 protein: ASSELLTGDQCYT
V gene: TRBV2

CDR3 protein: ASSERRSRDEQY
V gene: TRBV6-6

CDR3 protein: ASSLQGTNTEAF
V gene: TRBV7-9

CDR3 protein: ASSLVDYEQY
V gene: TRBV7-8

CDR3 protein: ASSPTLSSYNEQF
V gene: TRBV7-7

CDR3 protein: SALTYYGYT
V gene: TRBV29-1

CDR3 protein: ASSGGLGGGGSYNEQF
V gene: TRBV5-6

CDR3 protein: ASSRSGGSEDTQY
V gene: TRBV7-6

CDR3 protein: AISVGDNEQF
V gene: TRBV10-3

CDR3 protein: ASSQEQGIETQY
V gene: TRBV14

CDR3 protein: ASSTGLFYEQY
V gene: TRBV5-6

CDR3 protein: ASSLRQAGVYEQY
V gene: TRBV28

CDR3 protein: ASSLVGSGYT
V gene: TRBV7-9

CDR3 protein: AISAMRGDTGELF
V gene: TRBV10-3

CDR3 protein: ASSGGSTYEQY
V gene: TRBV2

CDR3 protein: ASSVGPGALETQY
V gene: TRBV9

CDR3 protein: ASSQGRGLTDTQY
V gene: TRBV4-1

CDR3 protein: AWSVRQGSQPQH
V gene: TRBV30

CDR3 protein: ASRGQGATNEKLF
V gene: TRBV2

CDR3 protein: ASSLVELNSPLH
V gene: TRBV5-4

CDR3 protein: AISDSAETQY
V gene: TRBV10-3